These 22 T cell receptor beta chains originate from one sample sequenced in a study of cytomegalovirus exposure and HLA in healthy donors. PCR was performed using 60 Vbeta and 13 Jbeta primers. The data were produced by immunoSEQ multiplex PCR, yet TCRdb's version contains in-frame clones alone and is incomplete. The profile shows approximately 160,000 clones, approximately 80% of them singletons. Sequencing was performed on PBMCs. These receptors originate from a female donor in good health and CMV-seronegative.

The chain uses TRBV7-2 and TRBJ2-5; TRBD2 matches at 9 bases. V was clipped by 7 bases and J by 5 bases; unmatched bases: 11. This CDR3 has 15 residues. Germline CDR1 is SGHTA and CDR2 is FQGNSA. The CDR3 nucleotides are TGTGCCAGCACCTACCAGCGGGGGGCCCGGGAGACCCAGTACTTC. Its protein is CASTYQRGARETQYF.

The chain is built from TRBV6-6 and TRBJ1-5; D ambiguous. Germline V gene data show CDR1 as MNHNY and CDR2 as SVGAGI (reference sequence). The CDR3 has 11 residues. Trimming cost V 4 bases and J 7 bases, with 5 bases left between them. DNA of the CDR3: TGTGCCAGCAGTTCAGGACAGCCCCAGCATTTT. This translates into CASSSGQPQHF.

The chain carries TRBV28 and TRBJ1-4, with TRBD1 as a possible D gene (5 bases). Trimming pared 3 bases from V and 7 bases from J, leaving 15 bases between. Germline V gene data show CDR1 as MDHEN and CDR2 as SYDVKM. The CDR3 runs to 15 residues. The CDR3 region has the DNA TGTGCCAGCAGTTTTGTGCATGGGGGAGGTGAAAAACTGTTTTTT. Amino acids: CASSFVHGGGEKLFF.

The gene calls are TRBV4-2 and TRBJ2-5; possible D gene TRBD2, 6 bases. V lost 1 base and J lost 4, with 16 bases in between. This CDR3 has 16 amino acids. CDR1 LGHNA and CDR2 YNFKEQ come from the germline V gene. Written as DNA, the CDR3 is TGTGCCAGCAGCCAAGGGGGGTGGGGGGTGAGAGAGACCCAGTACTTC. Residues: CASSQGGWGVRETQYF.

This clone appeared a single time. CDR3 sequence: CASSLDPGTGVRSGYTF. In DNA, the CDR3 is TGTGCCAGCAGCTTGGACCCCGGGACAGGGGTAAGGAGTGGCTACACCTTC. This chain uses TRBV7-9 with TRBJ1-2; 10 nucleotides line up with TRBD1. J lost 7 bases, V lost 3 bases, and 14 bases had no gene match. This CDR3 region has 17 residues. Germline V gene data show CDR1 as SEHNR and CDR2 as FQNEAQ (reference sequence).

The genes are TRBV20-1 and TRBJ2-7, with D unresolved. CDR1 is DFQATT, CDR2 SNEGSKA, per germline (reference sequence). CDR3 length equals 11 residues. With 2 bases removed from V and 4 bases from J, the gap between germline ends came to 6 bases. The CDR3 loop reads CSARSGYEQYF. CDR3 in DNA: TGCAGTGCTAGATCCGGTTACGAGCAGTACTTC.

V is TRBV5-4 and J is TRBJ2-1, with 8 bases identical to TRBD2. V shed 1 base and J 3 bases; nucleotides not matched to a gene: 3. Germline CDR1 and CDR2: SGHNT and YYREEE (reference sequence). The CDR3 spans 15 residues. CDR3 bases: TGTGCCAGCAGCTTGCGGGGGGGCGACTACAATGAGCAGTTCTTC. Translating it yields CASSLRGGDYNEQFF.

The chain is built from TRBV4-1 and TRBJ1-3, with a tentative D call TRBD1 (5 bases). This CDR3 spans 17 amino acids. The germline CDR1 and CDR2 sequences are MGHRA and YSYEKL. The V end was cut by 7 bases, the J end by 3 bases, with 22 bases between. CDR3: CASKGSRREDFGNTIYF. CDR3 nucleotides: TGCGCCAGCAAAGGATCGCGCAGGGAGGATTTTGGAAACACCATATATTTT.

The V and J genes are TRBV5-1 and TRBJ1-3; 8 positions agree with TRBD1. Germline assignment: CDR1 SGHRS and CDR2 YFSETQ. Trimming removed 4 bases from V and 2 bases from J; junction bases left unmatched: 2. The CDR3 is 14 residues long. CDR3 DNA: TGCGCCAGCAGCCTGGGACAGGCTGGAAACACCATATATTTT. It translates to CASSLGQAGNTIYF. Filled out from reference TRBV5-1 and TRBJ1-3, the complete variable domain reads KAGVTQTPRYLIKTRGQQVTLSCSPISGHRSVSWYQQTPGQGLQFLFEYFSETQRNKGNFPGRFSGRQFSNSRSEMNVSTLELGDSALYLCASSLGQAGNTIYFGEGSWLTVV.

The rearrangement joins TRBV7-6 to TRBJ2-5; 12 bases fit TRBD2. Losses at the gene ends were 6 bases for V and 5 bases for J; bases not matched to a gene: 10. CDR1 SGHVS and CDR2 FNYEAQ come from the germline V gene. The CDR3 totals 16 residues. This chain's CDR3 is CASSSLAGGSVETQYF. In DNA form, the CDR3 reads TGTGCCAGCAGTTCCCTAGCGGGAGGGTCGGTTGAGACCCAGTACTTC.

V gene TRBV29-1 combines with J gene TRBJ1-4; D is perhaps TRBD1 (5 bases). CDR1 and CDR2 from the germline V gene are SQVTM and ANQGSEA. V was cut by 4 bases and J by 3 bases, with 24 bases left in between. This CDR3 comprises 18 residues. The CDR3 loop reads CSVARRIRADKSNEKLFF. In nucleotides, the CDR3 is TGCAGCGTTGCAAGAAGGATAAGGGCGGACAAATCTAATGAAAAACTGTTTTTT.

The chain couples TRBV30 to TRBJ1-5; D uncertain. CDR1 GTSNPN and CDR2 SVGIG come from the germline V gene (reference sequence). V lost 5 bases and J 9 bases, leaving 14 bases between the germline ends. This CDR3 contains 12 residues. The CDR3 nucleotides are TGTGCCTGGTCCTGGGTGGGAGCGCCCCAGCATTTT. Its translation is CAWSWVGAPQHF. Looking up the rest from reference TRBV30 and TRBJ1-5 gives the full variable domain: SQTIHQWPATLVQPVGSPLSLECTVEGTSNPNLYWYRQAAGRGLQLLFYSVGIGQISSEVPQNLSASRPQDRQFILSSKKLLLSDSGFYLCAWSWVGAPQHFGDGTRLSIL.

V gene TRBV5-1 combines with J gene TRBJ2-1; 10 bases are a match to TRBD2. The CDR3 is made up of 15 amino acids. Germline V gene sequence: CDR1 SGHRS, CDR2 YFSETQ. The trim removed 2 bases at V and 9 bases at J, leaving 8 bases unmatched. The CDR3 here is CASSFGTSVGGEQFF. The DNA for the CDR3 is TGCGCCAGCAGCTTTGGGACTAGCGTGGGCGGTGAGCAGTTCTTC.

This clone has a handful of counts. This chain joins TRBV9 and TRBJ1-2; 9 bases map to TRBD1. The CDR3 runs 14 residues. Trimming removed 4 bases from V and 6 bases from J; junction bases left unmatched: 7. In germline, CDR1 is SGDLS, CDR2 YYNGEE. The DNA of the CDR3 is TGTGCCAGCAGCCCCCGGGACAGGGTACATGGCTACACCTTC. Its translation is CASSPRDRVHGYTF. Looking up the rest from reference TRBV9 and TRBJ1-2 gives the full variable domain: DSGVTQTPKHLITATGQRVTLRCSPRSGDLSVYWYQQSLDQGLQFLIQYYNGEERAKGNILERFSAQQFPDLHSELNLSSLELGDSALYFCASSPRDRVHGYTFGSGTRLTVV.

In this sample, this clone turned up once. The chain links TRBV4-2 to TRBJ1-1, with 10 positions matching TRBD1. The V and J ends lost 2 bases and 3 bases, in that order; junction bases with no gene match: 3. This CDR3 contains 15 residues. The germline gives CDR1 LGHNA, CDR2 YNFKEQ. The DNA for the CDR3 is TGTGCCAGCAGCCAACCCGGGACAGGGGACACTGAAGCTTTCTTT. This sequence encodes CASSQPGTGDTEAFF.

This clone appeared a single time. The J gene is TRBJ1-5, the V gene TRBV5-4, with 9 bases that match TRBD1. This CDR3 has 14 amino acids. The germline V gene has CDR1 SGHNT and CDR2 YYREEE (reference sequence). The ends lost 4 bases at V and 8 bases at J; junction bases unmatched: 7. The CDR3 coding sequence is TGTGCCAGCAGCACAGGGGGCAAGGTTGAGCCCCAGCATTTT. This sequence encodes CASSTGGKVEPQHF.

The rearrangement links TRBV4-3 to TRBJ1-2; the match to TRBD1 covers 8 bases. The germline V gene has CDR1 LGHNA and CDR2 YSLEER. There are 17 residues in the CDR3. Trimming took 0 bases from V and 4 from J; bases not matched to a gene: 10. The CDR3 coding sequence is TGCGCCAGCAGCCAAGATAGAGGACAGGGATCCCTCTATGGCTACACCTTC. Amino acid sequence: CASSQDRGQGSLYGYTF.

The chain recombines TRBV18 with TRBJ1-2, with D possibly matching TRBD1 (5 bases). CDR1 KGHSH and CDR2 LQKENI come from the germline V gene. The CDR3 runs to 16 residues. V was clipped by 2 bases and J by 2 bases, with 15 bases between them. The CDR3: CASSPSGTSFNYGYTF. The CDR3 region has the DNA TGTGCCAGCTCACCAAGTGGGACTTCATTCAACTATGGCTACACCTTC.

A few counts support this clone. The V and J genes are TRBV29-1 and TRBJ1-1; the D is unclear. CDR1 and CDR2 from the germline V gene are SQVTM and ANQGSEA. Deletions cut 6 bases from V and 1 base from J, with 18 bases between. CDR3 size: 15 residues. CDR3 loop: CSVITKAGRNTEAFF. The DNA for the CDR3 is TGCAGCGTCATCACAAAGGCGGGGAGGAACACTGAAGCTTTCTTT.

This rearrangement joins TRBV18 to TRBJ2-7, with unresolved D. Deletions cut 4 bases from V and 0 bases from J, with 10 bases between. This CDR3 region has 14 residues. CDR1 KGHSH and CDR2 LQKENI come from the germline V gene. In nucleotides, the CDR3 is TGTGCCAGCTCACTCGAGACAAGCTCCTACGAGCAGTACTTC. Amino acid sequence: CASSLETSSYEQYF.

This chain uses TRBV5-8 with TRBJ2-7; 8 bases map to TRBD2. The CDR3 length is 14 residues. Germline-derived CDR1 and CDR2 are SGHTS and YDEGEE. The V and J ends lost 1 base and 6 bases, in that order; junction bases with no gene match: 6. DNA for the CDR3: TGTGCCAGCAGCTTGCGGGAGGGCCCTAGCGAGCAGTACTTC. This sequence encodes CASSLREGPSEQYF. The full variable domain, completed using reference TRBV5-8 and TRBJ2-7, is EAGVTQSPTHLIKTRGQQATLRCSPISGHTSVYWYQQALGLGLQFLLWYDEGEERNRGNFPPRFSGRQFPNYSSELNVNALELEDSALYLCASSLREGPSEQYFGPGTRLTVT.

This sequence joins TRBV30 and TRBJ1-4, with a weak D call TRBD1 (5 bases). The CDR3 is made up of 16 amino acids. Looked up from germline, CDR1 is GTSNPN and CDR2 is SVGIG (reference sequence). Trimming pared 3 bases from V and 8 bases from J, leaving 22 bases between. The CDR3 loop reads CAWSHLLRGVGEKLFF. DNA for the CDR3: TGTGCCTGGAGCCATTTATTGCGGGGGGTAGGGGAAAAACTGTTTTTT.